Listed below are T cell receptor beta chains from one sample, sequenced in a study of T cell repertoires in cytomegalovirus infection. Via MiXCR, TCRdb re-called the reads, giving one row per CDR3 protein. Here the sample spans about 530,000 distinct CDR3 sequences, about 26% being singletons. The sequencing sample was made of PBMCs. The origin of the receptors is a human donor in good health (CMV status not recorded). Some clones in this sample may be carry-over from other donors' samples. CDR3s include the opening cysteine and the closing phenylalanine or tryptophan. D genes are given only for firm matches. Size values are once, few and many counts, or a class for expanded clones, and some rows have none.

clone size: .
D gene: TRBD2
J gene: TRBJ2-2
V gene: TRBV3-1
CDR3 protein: CASSEVLATNTGELFF
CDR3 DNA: TGTGCCAGCAGCGAAGTACTAGCGACGAACACCGGGGAGCTGTTTTTT

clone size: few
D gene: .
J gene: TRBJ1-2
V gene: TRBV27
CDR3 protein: CASSYRVSYGYTF
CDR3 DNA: TGTGCCAGCAGTTACAGGGTCAGCTATGGCTACACCTTC

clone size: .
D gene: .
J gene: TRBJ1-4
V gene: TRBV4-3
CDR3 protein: CASSLSGEKLFF
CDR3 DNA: TGCGCCAGCAGCCTATCGGGTGAAAAACTGTTTTTT

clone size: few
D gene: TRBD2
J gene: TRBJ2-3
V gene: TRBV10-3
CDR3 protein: CAIRGTSGRSTDTQYF
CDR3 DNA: TGTGCCATCAGGGGGACTAGCGGGAGGAGCACAGATACGCAGTATTTT

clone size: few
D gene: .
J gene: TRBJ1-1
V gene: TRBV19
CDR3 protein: CASRIGNTEAFF
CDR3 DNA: TGTGCCAGTAGAATCGGGAACACTGAAGCTTTCTTT

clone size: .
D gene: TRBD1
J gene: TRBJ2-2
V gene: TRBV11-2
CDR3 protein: CASSSGWGQVNTGELFF
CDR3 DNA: TGTGCCAGCAGCTCGGGGTGGGGACAGGTGAACACCGGGGAGCTGTTTTTT

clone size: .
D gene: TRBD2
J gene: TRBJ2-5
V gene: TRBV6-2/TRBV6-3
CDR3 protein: CASSYGTSDLETQYF
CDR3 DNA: TGTGCCAGCAGTTACGGGACTAGCGACTTAGAGACCCAGTACTTC

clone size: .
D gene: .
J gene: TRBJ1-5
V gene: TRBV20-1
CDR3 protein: CSAIVDLDQPQHF
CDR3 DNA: TGCAGTGCTATAGTGGATTTAGATCAGCCCCAGCATTTT

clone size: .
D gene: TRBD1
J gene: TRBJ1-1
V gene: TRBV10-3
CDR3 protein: CAISGTGAIRITEAFF
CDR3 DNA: TGTGCCATCAGTGGGACAGGGGCTATACGCATAACTGAAGCTTTCTTT

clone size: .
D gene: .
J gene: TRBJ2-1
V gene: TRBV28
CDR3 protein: CASSLLGNRFF
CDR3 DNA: TGTGCCAGCAGTTTACTGGGGAATCGGTTCTTC

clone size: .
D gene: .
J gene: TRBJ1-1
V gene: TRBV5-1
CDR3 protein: CASSSLSNTEAFF
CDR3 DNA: TGCGCCAGCAGCTCACTATCAAACACTGAAGCTTTCTTT

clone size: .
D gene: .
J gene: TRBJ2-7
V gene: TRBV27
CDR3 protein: CASSPGTGPTYEQYF
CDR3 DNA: TGTGCCAGCAGTCCAGGGACCGGTCCCACCTACGAGCAGTACTTC

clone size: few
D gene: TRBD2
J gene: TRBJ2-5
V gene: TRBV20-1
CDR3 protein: CSATRLAGDQETQYF
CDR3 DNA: TGCAGTGCTACCCGACTAGCGGGAGACCAAGAGACCCAGTACTTC

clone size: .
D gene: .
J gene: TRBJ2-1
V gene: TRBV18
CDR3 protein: CASSPPGSNEQFF
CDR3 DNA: TGTGCCAGCTCACCACCGGGCAGCAATGAGCAGTTCTTC

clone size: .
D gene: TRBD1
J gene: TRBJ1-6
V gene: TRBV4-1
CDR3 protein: CASGRGLSYNSPLHF
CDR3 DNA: TGCGCCAGCGGTAGGGGGCTTTCCTATAATTCACCCCTCCACTTT

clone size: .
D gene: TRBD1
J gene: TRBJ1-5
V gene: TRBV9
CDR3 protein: CASSSGQGRGNQPQHF
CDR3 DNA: TGTGCCAGCAGCAGTGGACAGGGCAGGGGCAATCAGCCCCAGCATTTT

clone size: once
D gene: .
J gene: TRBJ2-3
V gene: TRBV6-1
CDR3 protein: CASSWGNADTQYF
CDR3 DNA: TGTGCCAGCAGTTGGGGGAACGCAGATACGCAGTATTTT

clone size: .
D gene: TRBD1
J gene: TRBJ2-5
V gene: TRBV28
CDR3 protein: CASSLGTELWETQYF
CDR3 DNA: TGTGCCAGCAGCCTCGGGACAGAGCTTTGGGAGACCCAGTACTTC

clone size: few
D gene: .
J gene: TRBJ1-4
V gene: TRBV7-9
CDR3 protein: CALTRGATNEKLFF
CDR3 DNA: TGTGCTCTAACCAGGGGAGCAACTAATGAAAAACTGTTTTTT

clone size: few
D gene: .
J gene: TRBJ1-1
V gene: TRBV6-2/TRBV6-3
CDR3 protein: CASSYGGPGRSGAEAFF
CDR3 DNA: TGTGCCAGCAGTTATGGGGGTCCAGGCCGTAGCGGGGCTGAAGCTTTCTTT

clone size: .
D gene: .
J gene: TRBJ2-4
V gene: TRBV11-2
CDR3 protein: CASSLGASSKNIQYF
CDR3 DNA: TGTGCCAGCAGCTTAGGGGCAAGCAGCAAAAACATTCAGTACTTC